This TCR beta chain came from a study of shared clonotypes between healthy human individuals. Overall study: Each donor's CD8 memory used one plate, CD8 naive two, each CD4 subset three. Study-wide points: Few donors restricted represented genetic and exposure-history diversity. Generally, naive subsets came out with larger estimated richness than memory subsets.

About this clone: Its antigen is currently unknown.

Generated by immunoSEQ multiplex PCR, the TCRdb table keeps only in-frame clones and is missing some. The sample lists millions of clones; 90% to 95% were seen once. V lost 5 bases to trimming and J lost 6 bases, with 15 bases between them. The CDR3 covers 14 residues. In germline, CDR1 is SGHNT, CDR2 YENEEA. The origin of this receptor is a man between 18 and 29 years old in good health. The chain joins TRBV11-3 to TRBJ2-3; unclear D gene. Input material: naive CD4+ T cells sorted from blood. As for subset: CD45RA+ positively selected. CDR3 DNA: TGTGCCAGCAGCCATCGGTCTAAAAGGGATACGCAGTATTTT. Translated: CASSHRSKRDTQYF.